This T cell receptor (beta chain) was captured by sequencing in a study of blood T cell repertoires in COVID-19. V lost 5 bases and J lost 4; bases outside the gene matches: 5. Germline V gene data show CDR1 as SGHTA and CDR2 as FQGNSA. CDR3 length equals 14 residues. Generated by immunoSEQ multiplex PCR, the TCRdb table keeps only in-frame clones and is missing some. The sample yields 250,000 to 300,000 clones, about 90% seen once. The rearrangement links TRBV7-2 to TRBJ1-1; 9 bases match TRBD1. This clonotype was obtained from a woman aged 25 to 45 with COVID-19, enrolled during active disease. Specimen: peripheral blood. The CDR3 protein is CASSRDRVSTEAFF. CDR3 DNA: TGTGCCAGCAGCCGGGACAGGGTGAGCACTGAAGCTTTCTTT.